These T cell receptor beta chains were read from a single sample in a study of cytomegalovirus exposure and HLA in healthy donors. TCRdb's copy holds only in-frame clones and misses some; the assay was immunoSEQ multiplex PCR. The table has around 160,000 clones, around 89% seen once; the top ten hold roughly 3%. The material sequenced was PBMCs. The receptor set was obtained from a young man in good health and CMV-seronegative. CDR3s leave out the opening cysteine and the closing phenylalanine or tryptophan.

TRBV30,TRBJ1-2,AWSTGQVPWGGYT
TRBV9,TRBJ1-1,ASSMLQGRRTEAF
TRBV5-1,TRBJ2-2,ASSAMDSSNTGELF
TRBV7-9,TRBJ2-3,ASSPNSGSSTDTQY
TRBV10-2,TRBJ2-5,ASSPPAGAQY
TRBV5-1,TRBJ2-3,ASSRYGAGEDTQY
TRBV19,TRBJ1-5,ASSIGRQGGQPQH
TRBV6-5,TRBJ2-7,ASRGQGYSYEQY
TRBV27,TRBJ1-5,ASRHRGDGQPQH
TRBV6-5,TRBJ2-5,ASSPWGQQETQY
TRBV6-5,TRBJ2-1,ASSPRQGAYNEQF
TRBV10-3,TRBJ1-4,AISPSGGEKLF
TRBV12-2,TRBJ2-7,ASRLTWGLADSYEQY
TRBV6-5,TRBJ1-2,ASSYSTGRDRT
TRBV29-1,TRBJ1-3,SVEQGWNSGNTIY
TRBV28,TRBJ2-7,ASSPSGTSHSYEQY
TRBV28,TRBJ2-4,ASRQQGSKNIQY
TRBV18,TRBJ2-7,ASSPSTGRGEQY
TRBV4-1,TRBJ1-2,ASSPLPGQMAYGYT
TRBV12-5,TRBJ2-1,ASGLEARAGEQF
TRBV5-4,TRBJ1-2,ASSLISYGYT
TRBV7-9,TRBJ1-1,ASSLEIGANTEAF
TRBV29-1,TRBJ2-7,SVTTGIEQY
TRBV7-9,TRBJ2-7,ASSLAGGAYEQY
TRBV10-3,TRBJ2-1,ATLLRTGTSASSYNEQF
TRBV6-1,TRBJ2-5,ASSADRGLETQY
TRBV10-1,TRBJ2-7,ASSRQGAYEQY
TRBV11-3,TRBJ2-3,ASKGQGAADTQY
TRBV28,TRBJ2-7,ATTDEDRILPYEQY
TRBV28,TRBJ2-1,ASSLNRVNRNEQF
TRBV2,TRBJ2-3,ASTTPGQGPNTDTQY
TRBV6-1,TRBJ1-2,ASSLTGWDGYT
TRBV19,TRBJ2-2,ASENLAGELF
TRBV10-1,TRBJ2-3,ASSELDRESSGTSGRVTDTQY
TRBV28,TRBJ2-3,ASSALAGYTDTQY
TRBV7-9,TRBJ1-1,ASSPTGQPEAF
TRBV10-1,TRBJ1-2,ASSESGRDGYT
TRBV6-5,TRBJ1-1,ASSYGTRGTEAF
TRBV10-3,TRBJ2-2,AISGTLLAGVENTGELF
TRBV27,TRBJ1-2,ASSLSTGVGYGYT
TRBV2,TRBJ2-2,ASSFYRDRGTGELF
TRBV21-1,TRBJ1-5,ASSIRRGTGYSNQPQH
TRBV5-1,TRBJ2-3,ASSLGVAESTDTQY
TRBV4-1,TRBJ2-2,ASSQDAASGGLAGELF
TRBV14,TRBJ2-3,ASSQVRHSTQY
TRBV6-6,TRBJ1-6,ASTHRGGRNSPLH
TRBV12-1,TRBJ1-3,ASSFDAANSGNTIY
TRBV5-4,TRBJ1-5,ASSLQGQGAGQPQH
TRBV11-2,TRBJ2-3,ASSLVAGGPVDTQY
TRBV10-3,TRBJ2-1,AISVGLAALAAYNEQF
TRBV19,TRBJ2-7,ASSPQGREQY
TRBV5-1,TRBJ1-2,ASSPGGGYYGYT
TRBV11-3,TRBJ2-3,ASGTGDTQY
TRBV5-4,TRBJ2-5,ASSLGSGRSETQY
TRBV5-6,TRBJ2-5,ASSLEPSGQETQY
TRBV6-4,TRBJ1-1,ASSRTGDTEAF
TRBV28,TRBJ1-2,ASSLLTGGNYGYT